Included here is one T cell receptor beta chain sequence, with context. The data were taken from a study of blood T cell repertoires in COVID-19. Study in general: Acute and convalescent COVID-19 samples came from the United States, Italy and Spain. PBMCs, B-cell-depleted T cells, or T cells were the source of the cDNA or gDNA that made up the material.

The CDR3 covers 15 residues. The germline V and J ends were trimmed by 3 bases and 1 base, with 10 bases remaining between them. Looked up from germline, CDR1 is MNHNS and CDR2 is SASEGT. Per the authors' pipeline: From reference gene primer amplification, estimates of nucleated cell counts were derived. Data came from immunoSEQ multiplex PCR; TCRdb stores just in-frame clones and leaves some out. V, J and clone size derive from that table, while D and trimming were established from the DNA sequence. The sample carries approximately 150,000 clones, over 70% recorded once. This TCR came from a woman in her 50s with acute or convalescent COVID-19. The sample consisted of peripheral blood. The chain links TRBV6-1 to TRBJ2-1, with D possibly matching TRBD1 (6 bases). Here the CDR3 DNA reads TGTGCCAGCAGTGACACAGGGATGTCCTACAATGAGCAGTTCTTC. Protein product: CASSDTGMSYNEQFF.